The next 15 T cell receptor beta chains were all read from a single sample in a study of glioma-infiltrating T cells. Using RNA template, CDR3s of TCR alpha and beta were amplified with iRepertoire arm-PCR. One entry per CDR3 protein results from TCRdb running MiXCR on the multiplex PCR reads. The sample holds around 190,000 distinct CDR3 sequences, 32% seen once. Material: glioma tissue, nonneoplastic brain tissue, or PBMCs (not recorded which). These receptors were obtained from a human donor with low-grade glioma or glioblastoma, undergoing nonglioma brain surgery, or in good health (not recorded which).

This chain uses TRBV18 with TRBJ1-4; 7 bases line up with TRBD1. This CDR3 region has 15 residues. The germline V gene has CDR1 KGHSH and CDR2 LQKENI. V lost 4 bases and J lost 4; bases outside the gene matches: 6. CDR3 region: CASSLGTANNEKLFF. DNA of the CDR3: TGTGCCAGCTCACTCGGGACAGCGAATAATGAAAAACTGTTTTTT.

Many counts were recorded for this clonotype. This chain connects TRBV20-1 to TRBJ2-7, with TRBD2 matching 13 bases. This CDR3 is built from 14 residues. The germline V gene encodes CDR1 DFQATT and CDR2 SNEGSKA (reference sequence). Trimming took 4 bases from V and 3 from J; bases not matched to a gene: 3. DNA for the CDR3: TGCAGTGCTAAAAGGACTAGCGGGAGCTACGAGCAGTACTTC. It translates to CSAKRTSGSYEQYF.

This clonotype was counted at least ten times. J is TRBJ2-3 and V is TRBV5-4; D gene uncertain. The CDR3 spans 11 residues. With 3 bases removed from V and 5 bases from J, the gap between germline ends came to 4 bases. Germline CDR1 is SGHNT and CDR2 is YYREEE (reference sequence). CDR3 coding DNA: TGTGCCAGCAGCTCCCGAGATACGCAGTATTTT. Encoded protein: CASSSRDTQYF. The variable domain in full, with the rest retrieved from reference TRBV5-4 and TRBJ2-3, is ETGVTQSPTHLIKTRGQQVTLRCSSQSGHNTVSWYQQALGQGPQFIFQYYREEENGRGNFPPRFSGLQFPNYSSELNVNALELDDSALYLCASSSRDTQYFGPGTRLTVL.

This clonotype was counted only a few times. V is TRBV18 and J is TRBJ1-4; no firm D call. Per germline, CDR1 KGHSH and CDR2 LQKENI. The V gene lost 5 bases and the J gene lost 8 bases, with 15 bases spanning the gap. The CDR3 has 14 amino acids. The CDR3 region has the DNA TGTGCCAGCTCAGCGACAAATGGAGAGGAAAAACTGTTTTTT. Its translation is CASSATNGEEKLFF.

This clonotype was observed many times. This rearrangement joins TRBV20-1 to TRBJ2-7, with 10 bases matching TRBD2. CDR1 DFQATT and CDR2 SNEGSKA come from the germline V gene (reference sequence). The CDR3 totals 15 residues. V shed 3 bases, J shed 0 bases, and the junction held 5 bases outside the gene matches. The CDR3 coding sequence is TGCAGTGCTAGTCATTCTAGCGGGAGCTCCTACGAGCAGTACTTC. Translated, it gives CSASHSSGSSYEQYF.

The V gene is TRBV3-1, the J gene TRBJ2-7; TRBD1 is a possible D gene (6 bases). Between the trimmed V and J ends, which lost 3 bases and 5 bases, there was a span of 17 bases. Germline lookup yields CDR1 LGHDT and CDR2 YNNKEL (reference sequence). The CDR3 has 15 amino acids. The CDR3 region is CASSQNRERDDEQYF. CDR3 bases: TGTGCCAGCAGCCAGAACAGGGAGCGCGATGACGAGCAGTACTTC.

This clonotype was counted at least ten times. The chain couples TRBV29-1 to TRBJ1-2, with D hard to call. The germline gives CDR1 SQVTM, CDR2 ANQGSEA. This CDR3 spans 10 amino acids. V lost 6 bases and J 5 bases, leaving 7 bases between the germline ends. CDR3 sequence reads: CSVDNYGYTF. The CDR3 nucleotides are TGCAGCGTAGACAATTATGGCTACACCTTC.

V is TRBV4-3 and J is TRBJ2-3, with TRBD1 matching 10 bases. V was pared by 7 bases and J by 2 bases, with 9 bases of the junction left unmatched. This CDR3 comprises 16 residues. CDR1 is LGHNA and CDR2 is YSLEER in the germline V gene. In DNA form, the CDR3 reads TGCGCCAGCACCCCCGGGGGGACAGGGGACACAGATACGCAGTATTTT. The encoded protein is CASTPGGTGDTDTQYF.

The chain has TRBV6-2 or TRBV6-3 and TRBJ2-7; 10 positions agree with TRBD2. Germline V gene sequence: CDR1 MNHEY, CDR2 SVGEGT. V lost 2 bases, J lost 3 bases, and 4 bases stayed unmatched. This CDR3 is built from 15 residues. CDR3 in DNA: TGTGCCAGCAGTTACCGAGCGGGAGGGCACTACGAGCAGTACTTC. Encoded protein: CASSYRAGGHYEQYF.

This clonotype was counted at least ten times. This CDR3 is CASSEALGTATNEKLFF. The CDR3 region has the DNA TGTGCCAGCAGTGAAGCGTTAGGGACCGCAACTAATGAAAAACTGTTTTTT. The V call is TRBV6-1, the J call TRBJ1-4; a possible D gene is TRBD1 (5 bases). Trimming took 0 bases from V and 0 from J, leaving 11 bases between them. The CDR3 covers 17 residues. Germline V lookup: CDR1 MNHNS, CDR2 SASEGT.

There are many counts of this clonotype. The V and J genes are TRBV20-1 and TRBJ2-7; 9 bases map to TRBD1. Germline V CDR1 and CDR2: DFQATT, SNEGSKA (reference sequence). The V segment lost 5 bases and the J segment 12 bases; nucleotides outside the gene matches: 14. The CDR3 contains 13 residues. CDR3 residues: CSAVAGQGSRLYF. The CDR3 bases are TGCAGTGCTGTCGCGGGACAGGGTAGTCGTTTGTACTTC.

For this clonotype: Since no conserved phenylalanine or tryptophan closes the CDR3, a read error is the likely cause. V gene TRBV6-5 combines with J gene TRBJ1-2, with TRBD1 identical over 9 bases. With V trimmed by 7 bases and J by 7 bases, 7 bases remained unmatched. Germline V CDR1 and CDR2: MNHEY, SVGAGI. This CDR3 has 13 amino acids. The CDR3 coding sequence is TGTGCCAGCACCACCTGGACAGGGGTTGGCTACACCTCC. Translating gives CASTTWTGVGYTS.

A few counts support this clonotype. In DNA, the CDR3 is TGTGCCAGCAGGGGCGGGTCCTACAATGAGCAGTTCTTC. As protein: CASRGGSYNEQFF. This chain uses TRBV12-3 or TRBV12-4 with TRBJ2-1; TRBD2 might be the D (5 bases). This CDR3 contains 13 residues. V was shortened by 6 bases and J by 1 base, with 7 bases between the two germline ends.

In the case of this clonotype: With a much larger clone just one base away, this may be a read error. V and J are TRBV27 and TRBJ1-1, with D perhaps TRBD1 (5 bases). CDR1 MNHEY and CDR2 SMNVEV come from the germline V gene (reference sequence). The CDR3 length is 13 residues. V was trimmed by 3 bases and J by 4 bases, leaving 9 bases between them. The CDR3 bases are TGTGCCAGCAGTTTGGGCAGGGTCACTGAAGCTTTCTTT. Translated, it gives CASSLGRVTEAFF.

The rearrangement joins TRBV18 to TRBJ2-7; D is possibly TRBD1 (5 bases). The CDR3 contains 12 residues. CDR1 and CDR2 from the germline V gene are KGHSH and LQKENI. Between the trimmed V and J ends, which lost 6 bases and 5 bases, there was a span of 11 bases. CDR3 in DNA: TGTGCCAGCTCGCCTGACAGAGACGAGCAGTACTTC. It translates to CASSPDRDEQYF.